This T cell receptor beta chain was identified in a study of blood T cell repertoires in COVID-19. Looked up from germline, CDR1 is SGHVS and CDR2 is FNYEAQ. With 4 bases removed from V and 7 bases from J, the gap between germline ends came to 16 bases. This CDR3 contains 15 residues. Produced via immunoSEQ multiplex PCR; TCRdb's table is partial and in-frame only. The data show roughly 500,000 clones, with 75% to 90% seen just once and about 1% held by the top ten. This chain uses TRBV7-6 with TRBJ2-2, with D possibly TRBD1 on 5 matching bases. The sequence was obtained from a young man with COVID-19, enrolled during active disease. Sequencing was performed on peripheral blood. The CDR3 DNA reads TGTGCCAGCAGCTCCTTAGGAAGGGGTCACGGGGAGCTGTTTTTT. This codes for CASSSLGRGHGELFF.